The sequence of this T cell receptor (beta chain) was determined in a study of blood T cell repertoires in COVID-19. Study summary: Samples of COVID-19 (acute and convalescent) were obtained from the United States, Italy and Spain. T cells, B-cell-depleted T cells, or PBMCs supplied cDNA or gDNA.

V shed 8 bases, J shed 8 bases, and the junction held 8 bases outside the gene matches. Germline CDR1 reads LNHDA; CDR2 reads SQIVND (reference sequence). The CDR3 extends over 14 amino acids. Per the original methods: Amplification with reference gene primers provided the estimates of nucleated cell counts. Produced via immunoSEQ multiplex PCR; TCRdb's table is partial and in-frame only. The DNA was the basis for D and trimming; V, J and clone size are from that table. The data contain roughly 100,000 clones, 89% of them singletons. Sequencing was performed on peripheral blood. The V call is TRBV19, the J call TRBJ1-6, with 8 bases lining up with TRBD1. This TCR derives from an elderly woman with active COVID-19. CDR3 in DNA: TGTGCCAGTGGAGGACAGGGTAGGCATTCACCCCTCCACTTT. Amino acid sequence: CASGGQGRHSPLHF.